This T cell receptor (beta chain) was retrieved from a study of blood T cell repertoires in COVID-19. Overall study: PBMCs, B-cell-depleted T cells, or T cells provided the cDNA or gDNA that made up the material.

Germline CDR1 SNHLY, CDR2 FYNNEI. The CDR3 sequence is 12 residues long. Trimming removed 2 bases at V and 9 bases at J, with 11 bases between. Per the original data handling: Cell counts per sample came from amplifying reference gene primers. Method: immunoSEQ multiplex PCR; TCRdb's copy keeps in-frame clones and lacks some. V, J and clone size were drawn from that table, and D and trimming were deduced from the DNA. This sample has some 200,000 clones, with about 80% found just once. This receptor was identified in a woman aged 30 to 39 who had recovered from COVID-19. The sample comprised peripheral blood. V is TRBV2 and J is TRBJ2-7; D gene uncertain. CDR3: CASSEWRIVQYF. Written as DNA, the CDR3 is TGTGCCAGCAGTGAATGGCGGATTGTGCAGTACTTC.